This T cell receptor (beta chain) was profiled in a study of control samples from healthy donors and cancer patients. This clone was counted a single time. Only in-frame clones appear in the TCRdb table, and some are missing; sequencing was by immunoSEQ multiplex PCR. This table holds around 120,000 clones, more than 85% found once. J lost 6 bases, V lost 5 bases, and 14 bases had no gene match. The germline V gene encodes CDR1 MNHEY and CDR2 SVGEGT. CDR3 length equals 16 residues. The receptor was isolated from a man between 50 and 59 years old with head and neck cancer. The sample taken for sequencing was PBMCs. The rearrangement uses TRBV6-2 or TRBV6-3 and TRBJ2-3; TRBD1 matches 7 bases. DNA of the CDR3: TGTGCCAGCAGTACGGGCACAGGGGTCTCTAGGGATACGCAGTATTTT. It yields the protein CASSTGTGVSRDTQYF.